Listed below are T cell receptor beta chains from one sample, sequenced in a study of blood T cell repertoires in COVID-19. Produced via immunoSEQ multiplex PCR; TCRdb's table is partial and in-frame only. Counted here are roughly 260,000 clones, 86% occurring once; the ten biggest clones make up around a tenth. Sequences were obtained from peripheral blood. The source is a man between 35 and 55 years old who had recovered from COVID-19. CDR3s include the opening cysteine and the closing phenylalanine or tryptophan. D genes are given only for firm matches. Clone size is given for some rows only: seen once, a few or many times, or a class if the clone is expanded.

>TRBJ1-4|14|.|TRBV19|.
TGTGCCAGTAGTATCGAGGCAACTAATGAAAAACTGTTTTTT
CASSIEATNEKLFF
>TRBJ2-3|15|TRBD1|TRBV7-9|once
TGTGCCAGCAGCCTAACGACAGGGGTCACAGATACGCAGTATTTT
CASSLTTGVTDTQYF
>TRBJ2-3|18|TRBD2|TRBV10-3|.
TGTGCCATCAGAGGGACTAGCGGGAGGGCCGGTTGGACAGATACGCAGTATTTT
CAIRGTSGRAGWTDTQYF
>TRBJ2-2|20|TRBD1|TRBV4-1|.
TGCGCCAGCAGCCAAGATAGAGGGGGTAGAGGGGGCGGTAGCACCGGGGAGCTGTTTTTT
CASSQDRGGRGGGSTGELFF
>TRBJ1-1|14|.|TRBV9|.
TGTGCCAGCAGCGAACAGGGTGAGGGCACTGAAGCTTTCTTT
CASSEQGEGTEAFF
>TRBJ1-5|14|.|TRBV5-1|.
TGCGCCAGCAGCCCAACAGGGTTTGATCAGCCCCAGCATTTT
CASSPTGFDQPQHF
>TRBJ1-5|16|TRBD1|TRBV28|.
TGTGCCAGCAGTTTTCCCCCGGGACAGGGGCGAAGGCCCCAGCATTTT
CASSFPPGQGRRPQHF
>TRBJ1-1|15|.|TRBV11-2|few
TGTGCCAGCAGCCTTGATGGGGGCTTGAACACTGAAGCTTTCTTT
CASSLDGGLNTEAFF
>TRBJ2-5|16|TRBD2|TRBV7-3|.
TGTGCCAGCAGCCATACTAGCGGGAGATTTGGGGAGACCCAGTACTTC
CASSHTSGRFGETQYF
>TRBJ1-3|15|.|TRBV3-1/TRBV3-2|.
TGTGCCAGCAGCCAACAGGGTCTATCTGGAAACACCATATATTTT
CASSQQGLSGNTIYF
>TRBJ1-2|17|TRBD1|TRBV7-8|.
TGTGCCAGCAGCTTAGTATCTCGGACAGGGGGCTGGGGAGGCTACACCTTC
CASSLVSRTGGWGGYTF
>TRBJ2-5|13|.|TRBV7-9|.
TGTGCCAGCAGCTTATTGAGCCGAGAGACCCAGTACTTC
CASSLLSRETQYF
>TRBJ2-6|15|.|TRBV5-1|.
TGCGCCAGCAGCTCCAACAGGGCTGGGGCCAACGTCCTGACTTTC
CASSSNRAGANVLTF
>TRBJ1-2|14|.|TRBV6-5|.
TGTGCCAGCAGTACGACGGGGGGTATGAGAGGCTACACCTTC
CASSTTGGMRGYTF
>TRBJ2-7|12|.|TRBV6-5|.
TGTGCCAGCAGCCTCGACTCTCACGAGCAGTACTTC
CASSLDSHEQYF
>TRBJ2-7|13|.|TRBV7-9|.
TGTGCCAGCAGCTCTAGGACAGACTACGAGCAGTACTTC
CASSSRTDYEQYF